Listed below are T cell receptor beta chains from one sample, sequenced in a study of T cells after yellow fever vaccination. TCRdb ran MiXCR on the 5' RACE reads and lists one entry per CDR3 protein. The table records 150,000 to 200,000 distinct CDR3 sequences, more than 9.5% of them present only once. The specimen was CD8+ T cells sorted from PBMCs, collected 15 days after the yellow fever booster vaccination. These receptors originate from a man younger than 30 who received the YFV17D yellow fever vaccine. CDR3s leave out the opening cysteine and the closing phenylalanine or tryptophan.

v_call cdr3_aa
TRBV12-3/TRBV12-4 ASSMGGGGYT
TRBV5-1 ASSFGTGAHEQY
TRBV4-3 ASSPPRADTQY
TRBV29-1 SVWTEETQY
TRBV6-1 ASSDRDRVLQPQH
TRBV7-2 ASSLLDRGSSDTQY
TRBV4-2 ASSQDYGGAGGYT
TRBV6-1 ASSEWGTRSGYNEQF
TRBV29-1 SVAGGEDTEAF
TRBV7-3 ASSPLVLVTDTQY